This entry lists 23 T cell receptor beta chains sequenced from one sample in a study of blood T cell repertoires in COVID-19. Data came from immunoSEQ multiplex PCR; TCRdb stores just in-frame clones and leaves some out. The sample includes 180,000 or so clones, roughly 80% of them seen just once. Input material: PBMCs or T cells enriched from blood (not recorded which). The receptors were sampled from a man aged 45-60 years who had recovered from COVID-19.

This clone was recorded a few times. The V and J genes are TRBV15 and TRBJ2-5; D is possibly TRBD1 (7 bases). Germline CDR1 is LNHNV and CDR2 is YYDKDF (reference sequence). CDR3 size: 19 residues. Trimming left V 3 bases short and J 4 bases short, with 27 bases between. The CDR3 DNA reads TGTGCCACCAGCAGTAGGGACCCAGCCACAGGGGAGGTGCGAGAGACCCAGTACTTC. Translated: CATSSRDPATGEVRETQYF.

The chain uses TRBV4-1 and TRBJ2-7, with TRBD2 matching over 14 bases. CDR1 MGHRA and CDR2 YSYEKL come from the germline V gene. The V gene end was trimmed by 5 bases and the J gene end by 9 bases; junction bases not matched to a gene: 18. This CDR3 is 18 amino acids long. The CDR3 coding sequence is TGCGCCAGCAGCACCTCACGGACTAGCGGGAGGATTCCTAAAGTGCAGTACTTC. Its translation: CASSTSRTSGRIPKVQYF.

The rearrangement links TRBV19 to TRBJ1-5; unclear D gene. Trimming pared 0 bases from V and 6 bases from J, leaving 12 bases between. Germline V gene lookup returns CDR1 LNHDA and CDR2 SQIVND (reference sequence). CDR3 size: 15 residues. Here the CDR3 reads CASSIDWRSGQPQHF. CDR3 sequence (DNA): TGTGCCAGTAGTATAGATTGGCGCTCGGGTCAGCCCCAGCATTTT.

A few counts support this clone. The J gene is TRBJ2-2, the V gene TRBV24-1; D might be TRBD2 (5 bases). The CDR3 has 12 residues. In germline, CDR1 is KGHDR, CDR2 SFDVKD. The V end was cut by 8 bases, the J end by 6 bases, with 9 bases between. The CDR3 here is CATMAEAGELFF. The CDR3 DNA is TGTGCCACCATGGCGGAGGCCGGGGAGCTGTTTTTT.

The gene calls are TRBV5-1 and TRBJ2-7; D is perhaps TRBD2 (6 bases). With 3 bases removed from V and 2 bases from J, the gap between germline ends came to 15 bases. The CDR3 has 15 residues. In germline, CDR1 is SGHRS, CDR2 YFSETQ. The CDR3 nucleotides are TGCGCCAGCAGCTCCCAGGTTCCGGGGGCCTACGAGCAGTACTTC. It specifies CASSSQVPGAYEQYF.

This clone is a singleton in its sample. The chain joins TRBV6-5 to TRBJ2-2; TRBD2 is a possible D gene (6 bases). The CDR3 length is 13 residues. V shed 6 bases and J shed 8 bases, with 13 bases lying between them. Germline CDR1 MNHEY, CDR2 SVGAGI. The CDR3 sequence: CASSRDSLGELFF. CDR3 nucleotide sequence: TGTGCCAGCAGCAGGGACTCATTGGGGGAGCTGTTTTTT.

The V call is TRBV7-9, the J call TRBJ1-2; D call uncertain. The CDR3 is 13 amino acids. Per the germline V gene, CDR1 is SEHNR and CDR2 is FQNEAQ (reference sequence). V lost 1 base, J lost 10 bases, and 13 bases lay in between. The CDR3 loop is CASSLDLPGLYTF. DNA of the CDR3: TGTGCCAGCAGCTTAGATCTCCCAGGCCTCTACACCTTC. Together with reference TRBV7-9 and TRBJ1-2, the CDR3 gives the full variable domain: DTGVSQNPRHKITKRGQNVTFRCDPISEHNRLYWYRQTLGQGPEFLTYFQNEAQLEKSRLLSDRFSAERPKGSFSTLEIQRTEQGDSAMYLCASSLDLPGLYTFGSGTRLTVV.

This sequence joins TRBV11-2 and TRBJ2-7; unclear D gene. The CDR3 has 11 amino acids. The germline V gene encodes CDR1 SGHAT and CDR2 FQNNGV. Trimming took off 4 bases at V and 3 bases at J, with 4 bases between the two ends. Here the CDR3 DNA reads TGTGCCAGCAGCTATCTCTACGAGCAGTACTTC. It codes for CASSYLYEQYF.

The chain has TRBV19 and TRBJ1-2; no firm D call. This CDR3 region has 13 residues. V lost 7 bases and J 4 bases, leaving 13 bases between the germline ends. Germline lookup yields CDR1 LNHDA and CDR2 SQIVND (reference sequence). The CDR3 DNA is TGTGCCAGTAATCCGACGGGAGTCTATGGCTACACCTTC. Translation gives CASNPTGVYGYTF.

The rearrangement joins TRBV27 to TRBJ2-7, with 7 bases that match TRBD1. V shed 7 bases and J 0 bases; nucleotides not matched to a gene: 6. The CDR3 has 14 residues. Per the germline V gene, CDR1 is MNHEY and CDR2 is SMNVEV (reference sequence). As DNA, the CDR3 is TGTGCCAGCACAGGACAGGCGAGCTCCTACGAGCAGTACTTC. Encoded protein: CASTGQASSYEQYF.

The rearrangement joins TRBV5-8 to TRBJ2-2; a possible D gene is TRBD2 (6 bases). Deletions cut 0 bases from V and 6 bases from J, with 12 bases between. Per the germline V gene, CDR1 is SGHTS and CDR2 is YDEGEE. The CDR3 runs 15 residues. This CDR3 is CASSLVVRGSGELFF. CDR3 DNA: TGTGCCAGCAGCTTGGTGGTCCGGGGGTCCGGGGAGCTGTTTTTT.

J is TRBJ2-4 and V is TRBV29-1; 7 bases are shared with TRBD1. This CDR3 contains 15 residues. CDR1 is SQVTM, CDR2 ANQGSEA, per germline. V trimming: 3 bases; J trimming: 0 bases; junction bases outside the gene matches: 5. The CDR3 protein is CSVDGSGGAKNIQYF. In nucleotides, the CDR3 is TGCAGCGTTGACGGGTCAGGGGGAGCCAAAAACATTCAGTACTTC.

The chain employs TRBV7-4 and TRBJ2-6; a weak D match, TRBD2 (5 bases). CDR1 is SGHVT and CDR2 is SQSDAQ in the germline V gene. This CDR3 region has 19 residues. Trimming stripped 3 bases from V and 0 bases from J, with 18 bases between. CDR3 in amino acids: CASSFASPRTLSGANVLTF. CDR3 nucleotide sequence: TGTGCCAGCAGCTTTGCTAGCCCGCGGACTCTCTCTGGGGCCAACGTCCTGACTTTC.

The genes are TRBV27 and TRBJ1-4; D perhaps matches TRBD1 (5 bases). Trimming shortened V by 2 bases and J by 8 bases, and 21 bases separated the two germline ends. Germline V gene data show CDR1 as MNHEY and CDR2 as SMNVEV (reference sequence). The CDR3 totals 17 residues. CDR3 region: CASSLENSGEVGEKLFF. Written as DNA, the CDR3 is TGTGCCAGCAGTTTAGAGAATTCGGGGGAGGTCGGGGAAAAACTGTTTTTT.

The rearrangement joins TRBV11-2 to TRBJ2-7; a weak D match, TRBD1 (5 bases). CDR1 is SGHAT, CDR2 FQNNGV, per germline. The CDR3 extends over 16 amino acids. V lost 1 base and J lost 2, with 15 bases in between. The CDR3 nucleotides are TGTGCCAGCAGCTTAGGAGCACAGGCAAGTACCTACGAGCAGTACTTC. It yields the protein CASSLGAQASTYEQYF.

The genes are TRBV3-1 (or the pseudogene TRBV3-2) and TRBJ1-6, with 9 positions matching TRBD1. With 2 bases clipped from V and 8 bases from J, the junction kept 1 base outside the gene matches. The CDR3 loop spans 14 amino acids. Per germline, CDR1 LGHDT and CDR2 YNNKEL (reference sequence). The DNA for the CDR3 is TGTGCCAGCAGCCAAACAGGGGGCGATTCACCCCTCCACTTT. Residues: CASSQTGGDSPLHF.

CDR3 sequence: CASSVAQAPNTGELFF. The CDR3, as DNA: TGTGCCAGCAGCGTAGCACAGGCGCCGAACACCGGGGAGCTGTTTTTT. The chain links TRBV9 to TRBJ2-2; tentatively, D is TRBD1 (5 bases). V dropped 0 bases and J dropped 0 bases, with 9 bases sitting between them. Per germline, CDR1 SGDLS and CDR2 YYNGEE. The CDR3 loop spans 16 amino acids.

The CDR3, as DNA: TGTGCCAGCAGCTCTTTCCGGGCCAGGGAAGAGACCCAGTACTTC. Protein product: CASSSFRAREETQYF. The gene calls are TRBV7-9 and TRBJ2-5; perhaps TRBD1 as D (5 bases). Deletions cut 4 bases from V and 3 bases from J, with 15 bases between. There are 15 residues in the CDR3. Germline values: CDR1 SEHNR, CDR2 FQNEAQ (reference sequence).

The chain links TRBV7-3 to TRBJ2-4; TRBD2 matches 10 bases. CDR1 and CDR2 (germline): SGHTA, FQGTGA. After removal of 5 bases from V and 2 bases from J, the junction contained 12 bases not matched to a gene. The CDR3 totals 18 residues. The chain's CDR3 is CASSRERASGSSKNIQYF. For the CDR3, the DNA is TGTGCCAGCAGCCGGGAAAGAGCTAGCGGGAGTTCCAAAAACATTCAGTACTTC.

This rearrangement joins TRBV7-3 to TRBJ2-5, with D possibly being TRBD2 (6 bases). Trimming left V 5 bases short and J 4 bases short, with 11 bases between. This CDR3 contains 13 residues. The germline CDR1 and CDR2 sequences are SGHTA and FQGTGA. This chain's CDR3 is CASSPGERETQYF. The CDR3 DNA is TGTGCCAGCAGCCCGGGGGAGAGAGAGACCCAGTACTTC.

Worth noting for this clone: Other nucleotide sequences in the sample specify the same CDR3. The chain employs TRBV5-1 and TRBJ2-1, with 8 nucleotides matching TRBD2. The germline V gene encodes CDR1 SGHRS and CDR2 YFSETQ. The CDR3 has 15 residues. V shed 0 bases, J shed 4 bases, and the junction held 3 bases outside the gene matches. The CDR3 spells CASSLVSGAYNEQFF. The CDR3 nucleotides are TGCGCCAGCAGCTTGGTTAGCGGGGCTTACAATGAGCAGTTCTTC.

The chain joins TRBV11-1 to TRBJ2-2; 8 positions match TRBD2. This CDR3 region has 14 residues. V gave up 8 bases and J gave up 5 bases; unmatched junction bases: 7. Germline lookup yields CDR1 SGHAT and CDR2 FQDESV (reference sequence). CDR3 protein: CASGSGRRTGELFF. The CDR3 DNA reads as TGTGCCAGCGGGAGCGGGAGACGAACCGGGGAGCTGTTTTTT.

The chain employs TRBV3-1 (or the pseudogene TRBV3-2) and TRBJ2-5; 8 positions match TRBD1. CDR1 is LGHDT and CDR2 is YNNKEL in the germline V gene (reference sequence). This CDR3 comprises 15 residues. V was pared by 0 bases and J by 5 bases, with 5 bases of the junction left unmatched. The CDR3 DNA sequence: TGTGCCAGCAGCCAAGACCCAGGGGGCTCGGAGACCCAGTACTTC. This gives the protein CASSQDPGGSETQYF.